This T cell receptor (beta chain) came from a study of Ad26.COV2.S vaccination and SARS-CoV-2 variants. Generated by immunoSEQ multiplex PCR, the TCRdb table keeps only in-frame clones and is missing some. The repertoire includes roughly 400,000 clones, approximately 91% of them detected once, and 1.9% sits in the top ten. Germline assignment: CDR1 SGDLS and CDR2 YYNGEE. V dropped 3 bases and J dropped 8 bases, with 18 bases sitting between them. This CDR3 region has 15 residues. Treatment noted: about 20 received Ad26.COV2.S at low or high dose, single or two shots; about five received placebo; per-sample allocation not given. Day 63 following the first vaccine or placebo injection was when the samples were taken.

V is TRBV9 and J is TRBJ2-1; the D gene is possibly TRBD1 (5 bases). This sequence was found in a person aged 18-65 years who received the Ad26.COV2.S COVID-19 vaccine or a placebo. This sample comprised peripheral blood, obtained in a trial of Ad26.COV2.S vaccine versus placebo. CDR3 bases: TGTGCCAGCAGCGCGTCCAGGGTTTTTAGGGATGAGCAGTTCTTC. This translates into CASSASRVFRDEQFF.